This T cell receptor beta chain is drawn from a study of Graves' ophthalmopathy and Graves' hyperthyroidism. Overall study context: Peripheral blood collection took place at initial diagnosis, before any treatment.

The V end was cut by 5 bases, the J end by 5 bases, with 15 bases between. The CDR3 loop spans 14 amino acids. Looked up from germline, CDR1 is SGHVS and CDR2 is FQNEAQ. The sequenced template was RNA, covering the TCR beta CDR3 region. An opening RT-PCR round employed HTBI primers and preceded a second-round multiplex PCR. Each CDR3 protein gets one entry after TCRdb re-called the multiplex PCR reads with MiXCR. The sample consists of 230,000 or so distinct CDR3 sequences, around 45% of them appearing once. What was sequenced was peripheral blood. The sequence was collected from an adult man with Graves' ophthalmopathy. This sequence joins TRBV7-8 and TRBJ1-2; no clear D. The CDR3 nucleotides read TGTGCCAGCAGCGATAGGTGGGCCAGATATGGCTACACCTTC. This translates into CASSDRWARYGYTF. Full variable domain (outside the CDR3, taken from reference TRBV7-8 and TRBJ1-2): GAGVSQSPRYKVAKRGQDVALRCDPISGHVSLFWYQQALGQGPEFLTYFQNEAQLDKSGLPSDRFFAERPEGSVSTLKIQRTQQEDSAVYLCASSDRWARYGYTFGSGTRLTVV.